A selection of T cell receptor beta chains follows, all from one sample in a study of T cell repertoires in cytomegalovirus infection. One entry per CDR3 protein, called by TCRdb with MiXCR from the reads. Altogether roughly 500,000 distinct CDR3 sequences are present, around 11% being singletons, with the ten largest covering approximately 10%. Material for sequencing was PBMCs. Receptor source: a human donor in good health (CMV status not recorded). Some clones in this sample may be carry-over from other donors' samples. Both conserved end residues are trimmed from each CDR3.

J: TRBJ2-3; V: TRBV5-6; CDR3: ASSLLLGGGAPRTDTQY
J: TRBJ1-5; V: TRBV12-3/TRBV12-4; CDR3: ASIAGTGGPNQPQH
J: TRBJ2-7; V: TRBV2; CDR3: ASRGGQADYEQY
J: TRBJ2-1; V: TRBV30; CDR3: AWSVDSSDEQF
J: TRBJ1-2; V: TRBV9; CDR3: ASSDLQGAGYT
J: TRBJ2-1; V: TRBV18; CDR3: ASSPVVAGGPHEQF
J: TRBJ1-2; V: TRBV28; CDR3: ASSLFLQADNYGYT
J: TRBJ2-1; V: TRBV5-1; CDR3: ASSLNGGPPYNEQF
J: TRBJ2-7; V: TRBV3-1; CDR3: ASTLSGGEYEQY
J: TRBJ1-4; V: TRBV2; CDR3: ASTGGDPTNEKLF
J: TRBJ2-5; V: TRBV2; CDR3: ASSAEHQETQY
J: TRBJ1-4; V: TRBV20-1; CDR3: SARGTDNEKLF
J: TRBJ1-1; V: TRBV11-2; CDR3: ASSFWTARMNTEAF
J: TRBJ2-7; V: TRBV23-1; CDR3: ASSQSYGAGTYEQY
J: TRBJ2-7; V: TRBV12-3/TRBV12-4; CDR3: ASSPGRVTYEQY
J: TRBJ1-2; V: TRBV3-1; CDR3: ASSQDRGLNYGYT
J: TRBJ1-6; V: TRBV27; CDR3: ASSGKEYNSPLH
J: TRBJ2-7; V: TRBV27; CDR3: ASIWGTEQY
J: TRBJ2-1; V: TRBV10-3; CDR3: AISGASVFNNEQF
J: TRBJ2-1; V: TRBV27; CDR3: ASSSSGRFNEQF
J: TRBJ1-5; V: TRBV12-3/TRBV12-4; CDR3: ASSFGGGSNQPQH
J: TRBJ1-1; V: TRBV27; CDR3: ASSPPEDVNTEAF
J: TRBJ2-1; V: TRBV19; CDR3: ASRGGLAHYNEQF
J: TRBJ2-1; V: TRBV5-1; CDR3: ASSRATTNEQF
J: TRBJ2-7; V: TRBV5-1; CDR3: ASSFYRGNEQY
J: TRBJ2-2; V: TRBV7-3; CDR3: ASTIRGLANVTGELF
J: TRBJ2-4; V: TRBV2; CDR3: ASCRGQGLVWY
J: TRBJ2-2; V: TRBV7-9; CDR3: ASTVSGTGELF
J: TRBJ2-1; V: TRBV29-1; CDR3: SGRGLAGTGQF
J: TRBJ2-5; V: TRBV6-1; CDR3: AGEGIPETQY
J: TRBJ1-2; V: TRBV11-2; CDR3: ASSFLAGDGYT
J: TRBJ2-7; V: TRBV7-9; CDR3: ASSYVLGAGAYEQY
J: TRBJ2-1; V: TRBV7-6; CDR3: ASSPIETGSYEQF
J: TRBJ2-5; V: TRBV4-2; CDR3: ASSQDRTSGRALGETQY
J: TRBJ2-1; V: TRBV7-9; CDR3: ASSPERRANEQF
J: TRBJ2-7; V: TRBV6-1; CDR3: ASSAVGQGTYEQY
J: TRBJ1-6; V: TRBV7-9; CDR3: ASSFARPNSPLH
J: TRBJ2-1; V: TRBV20-1; CDR3: SASSPPNEQF
J: TRBJ1-6; V: TRBV7-8; CDR3: ASSLIGRNSPLH
J: TRBJ1-6; V: TRBV25-1; CDR3: ASSELRNSPLH
J: TRBJ2-1; V: TRBV25-1; CDR3: ASSEGGRAYNEQF
J: TRBJ2-6; V: TRBV7-2; CDR3: ASSLVSGTGANVLT
J: TRBJ2-7; V: TRBV20-1; CDR3: SARRTEYEQY
J: TRBJ1-4; V: TRBV5-1; CDR3: ASSIGTGRRFRGEKLF
J: TRBJ2-1; V: TRBV2; CDR3: ASSEGGGHYNEQF
J: TRBJ2-5; V: TRBV6-6; CDR3: ASSQPRRNQETQY
J: TRBJ1-2; V: TRBV20-1; CDR3: SARGTGGYLVRYGYT
J: TRBJ1-2; V: TRBV2; CDR3: ASSGTAARGYT
J: TRBJ2-4; V: TRBV3-1; CDR3: ASSQQTSVGIVY
J: TRBJ1-5; V: TRBV27; CDR3: ASSLFRAGSNQPQH
J: TRBJ2-1; V: TRBV27; CDR3: ASSLPGGPWEQF
J: TRBJ1-1; V: TRBV12-3/TRBV12-4; CDR3: ASSLHRGQGNTEAF
J: TRBJ2-6; V: TRBV6-5; CDR3: ASSYGATGANVLT
J: TRBJ2-4; V: TRBV7-8; CDR3: ASSLGGTGVAKNIQY
J: TRBJ1-1; V: TRBV6-1; CDR3: ASSRGEWTEAF
J: TRBJ1-3; V: TRBV28; CDR3: ASRPQGTGNTIY
J: TRBJ1-5; V: TRBV15; CDR3: ATSRGDSNQPQH
J: TRBJ2-7; V: TRBV28; CDR3: ASSHLKAGALLGEQY
J: TRBJ1-2; V: TRBV20-1; CDR3: SATGLNYGYT
J: TRBJ2-1; V: TRBV23-1; CDR3: ASSQPGTGGSNEQF